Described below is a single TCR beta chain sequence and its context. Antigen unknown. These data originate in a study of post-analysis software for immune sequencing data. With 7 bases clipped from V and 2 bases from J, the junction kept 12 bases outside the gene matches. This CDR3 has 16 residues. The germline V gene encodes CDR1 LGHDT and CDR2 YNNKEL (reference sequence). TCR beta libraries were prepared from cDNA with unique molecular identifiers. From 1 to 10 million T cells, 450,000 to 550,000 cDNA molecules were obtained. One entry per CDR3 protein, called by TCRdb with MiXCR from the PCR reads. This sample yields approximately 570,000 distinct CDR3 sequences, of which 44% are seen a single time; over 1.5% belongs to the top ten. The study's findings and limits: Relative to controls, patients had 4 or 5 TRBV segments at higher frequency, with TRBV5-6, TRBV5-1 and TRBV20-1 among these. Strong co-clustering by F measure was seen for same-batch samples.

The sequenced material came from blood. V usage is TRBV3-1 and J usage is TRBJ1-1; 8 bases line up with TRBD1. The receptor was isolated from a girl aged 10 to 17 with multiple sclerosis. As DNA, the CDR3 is TGTGCCAGCACCCCTCCCCGGACAGGGATTAACACTGAAGCTTTCTTT. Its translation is CASTPPRTGINTEAFF.